This T cell receptor (beta chain) was captured in a study of T cell responses to AZD1222 COVID-19 vaccine. About this clone: No antigen is known for it.

General study results and limits: Reportedly, nearly half the spike-specific TCRs target unmutated variant regions. Spike-specific TCR breadth and depth went up after people got two AZD1222 doses.

Second-dose timings of about 4 or about 12 weeks were pooled. Method: immunoSEQ multiplex PCR; TCRdb's copy keeps in-frame clones and lacks some. The table records some 140,000 clones, 80% to 95% of them present only once. The germline V gene encodes CDR1 LNHDA and CDR2 SQIVND (reference sequence). CDR3 size: 17 residues. Trimming left V 4 bases short and J 1 base short, with 17 bases between. Sequenced here: peripheral blood, sampled 28 days after the second AZD1222 dose. This receptor was taken from an adult who received the AZD1222 COVID-19 vaccine. The rearrangement joins TRBV19 to TRBJ1-5, with D possibly TRBD1 on 5 matching bases. CDR3 sequence: CASSRGTGSASNQPQHF. The CDR3 bases are TGTGCCAGTAGTAGGGGAACAGGTAGCGCCAGCAATCAGCCCCAGCATTTT. The full variable domain, its missing parts supplied by reference TRBV19 and TRBJ1-5, is DGGITQSPKYLFRKEGQNVTLSCEQNLNHDAMYWYRQDPGQGLRLIYYSQIVNDFQKGDIAEGYSVSREKKESFPLTVTSAQKNPTAFYLCASSRGTGSASNQPQHFGDGTRLSIL.